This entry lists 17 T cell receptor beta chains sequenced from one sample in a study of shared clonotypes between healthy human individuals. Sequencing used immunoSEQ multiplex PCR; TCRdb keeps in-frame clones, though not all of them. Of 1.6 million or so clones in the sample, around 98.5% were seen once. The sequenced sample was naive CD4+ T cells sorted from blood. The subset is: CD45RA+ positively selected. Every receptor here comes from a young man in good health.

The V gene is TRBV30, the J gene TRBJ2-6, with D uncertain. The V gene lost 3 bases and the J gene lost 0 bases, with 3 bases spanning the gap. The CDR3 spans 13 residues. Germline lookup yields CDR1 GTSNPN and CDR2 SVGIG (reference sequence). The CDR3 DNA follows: TGTGCCTGGAGGGACTCTGGGGCCAACGTCCTGACTTTC. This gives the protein CAWRDSGANVLTF.

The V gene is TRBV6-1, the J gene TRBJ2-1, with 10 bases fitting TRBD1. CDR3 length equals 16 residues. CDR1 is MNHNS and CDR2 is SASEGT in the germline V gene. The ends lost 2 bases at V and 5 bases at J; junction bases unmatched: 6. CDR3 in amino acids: CASSERQGANNNEQFF. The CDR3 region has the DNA TGTGCCAGCAGTGAACGACAGGGGGCAAACAACAATGAGCAGTTCTTC.

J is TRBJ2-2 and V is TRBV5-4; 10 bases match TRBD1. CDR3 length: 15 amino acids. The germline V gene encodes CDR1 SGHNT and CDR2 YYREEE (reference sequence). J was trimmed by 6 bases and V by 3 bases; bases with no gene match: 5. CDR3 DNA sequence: TGTGCCAGCAGCTGGGGACAGGGGAGTGCCGGGGAGCTGTTTTTT. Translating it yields CASSWGQGSAGELFF.

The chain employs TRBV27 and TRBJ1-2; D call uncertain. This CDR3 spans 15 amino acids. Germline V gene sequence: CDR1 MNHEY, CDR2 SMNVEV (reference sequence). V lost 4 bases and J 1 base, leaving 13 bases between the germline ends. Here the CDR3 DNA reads TGTGCCAGCAGTTCCAGGACGGACGTTAACTATGGCTACACCTTC. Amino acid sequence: CASSSRTDVNYGYTF.

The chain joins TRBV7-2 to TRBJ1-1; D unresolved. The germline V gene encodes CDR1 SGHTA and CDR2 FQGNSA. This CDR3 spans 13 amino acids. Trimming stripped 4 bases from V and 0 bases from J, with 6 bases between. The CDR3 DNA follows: TGTGCCAGCAGCTCCATCATGAACACTGAAGCTTTCTTT. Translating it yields CASSSIMNTEAFF. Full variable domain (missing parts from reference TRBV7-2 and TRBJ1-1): GAGVSQSPSNKVTEKGKDVELRCDPISGHTALYWYRQSLGQGLEFLIYFQGNSAPDKSGLPSDRFSAERTGGSVSTLTIQRTQQEDSAVYLCASSSIMNTEAFFGQGTRLTVV.

Here the CDR3 reads CASSLGTSGRINEQFF. CDR3 nucleotides: TGTGCCAGCAGCTTGGGGACTAGCGGGAGAATAAATGAGCAGTTCTTC. V usage is TRBV5-4 and J usage is TRBJ2-1; 13 nucleotides align to TRBD2. The CDR3 loop spans 16 amino acids. The J segment lost 7 bases and the V segment lost 0 bases, leaving 4 bases of the junction unmatched. From germline, CDR1 is SGHNT and CDR2 YYREEE (reference sequence). The full variable domain, in which reference TRBV5-4 and TRBJ2-1 provide the parts outside the CDR3, is ETGVTQSPTHLIKTRGQQVTLRCSSQSGHNTVSWYQQALGQGPQFIFQYYREEENGRGNFPPRFSGLQFPNYSSELNVNALELDDSALYLCASSLGTSGRINEQFFGPGTRLTVL.

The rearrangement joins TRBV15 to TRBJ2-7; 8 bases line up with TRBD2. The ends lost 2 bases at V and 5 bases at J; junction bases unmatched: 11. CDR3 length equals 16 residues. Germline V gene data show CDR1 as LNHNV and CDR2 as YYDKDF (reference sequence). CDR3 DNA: TGTGCCACCAGCAGATTTCCGGGACTAGACGCGGACGAGCAGTACTTC. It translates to CATSRFPGLDADEQYF.

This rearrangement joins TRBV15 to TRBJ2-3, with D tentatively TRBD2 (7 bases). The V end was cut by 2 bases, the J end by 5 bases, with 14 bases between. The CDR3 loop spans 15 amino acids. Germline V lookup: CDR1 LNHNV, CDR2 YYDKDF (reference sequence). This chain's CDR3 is CATSRTGGQGDTQYF. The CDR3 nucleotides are TGTGCCACCAGCAGAACCGGGGGGCAGGGAGATACGCAGTATTTT.

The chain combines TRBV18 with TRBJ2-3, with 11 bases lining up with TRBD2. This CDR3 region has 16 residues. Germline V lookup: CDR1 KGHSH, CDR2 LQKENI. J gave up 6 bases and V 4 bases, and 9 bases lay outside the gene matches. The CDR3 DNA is TGTGCCAGCTCACGCGGCCTAGCGGGAGGAGGGGATACGCAGTATTTT. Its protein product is CASSRGLAGGGDTQYF.

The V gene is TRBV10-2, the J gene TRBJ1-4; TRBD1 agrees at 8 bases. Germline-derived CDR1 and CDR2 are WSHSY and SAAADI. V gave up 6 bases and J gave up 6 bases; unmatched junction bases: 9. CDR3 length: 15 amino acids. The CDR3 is CASSLRGLEDEKLFF. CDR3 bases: TGCGCCAGCAGCCTCAGGGGGCTGGAAGATGAAAAACTGTTTTTT.

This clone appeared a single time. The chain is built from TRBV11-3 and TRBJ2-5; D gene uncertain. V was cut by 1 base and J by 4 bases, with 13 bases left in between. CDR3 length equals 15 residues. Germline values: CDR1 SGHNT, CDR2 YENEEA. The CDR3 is CASSLGGGPGETQYF. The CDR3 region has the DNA TGTGCCAGCAGCTTAGGAGGTGGCCCGGGAGAGACCCAGTACTTC.

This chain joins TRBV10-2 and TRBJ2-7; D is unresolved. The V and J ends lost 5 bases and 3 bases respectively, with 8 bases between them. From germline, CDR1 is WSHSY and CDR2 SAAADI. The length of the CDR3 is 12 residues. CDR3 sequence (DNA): TGCGCCAGCAGTACTACCCTCTACGAGCAGTACTTC. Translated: CASSTTLYEQYF.

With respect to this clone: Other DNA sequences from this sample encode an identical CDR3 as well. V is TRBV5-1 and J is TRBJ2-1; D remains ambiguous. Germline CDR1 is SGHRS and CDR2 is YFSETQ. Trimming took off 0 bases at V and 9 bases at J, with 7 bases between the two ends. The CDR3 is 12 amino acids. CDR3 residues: CASSLAGGEQFF. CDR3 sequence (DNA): TGCGCCAGCAGCTTGGCTGGCGGTGAGCAGTTCTTC.

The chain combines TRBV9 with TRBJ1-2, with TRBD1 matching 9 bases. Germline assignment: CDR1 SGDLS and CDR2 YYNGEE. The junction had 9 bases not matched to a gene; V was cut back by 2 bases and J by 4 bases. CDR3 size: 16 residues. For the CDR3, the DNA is TGTGCCAGCAGCGTCGTTCCGGGACAGGGCTCCTATGGCTACACCTTC. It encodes CASSVVPGQGSYGYTF.

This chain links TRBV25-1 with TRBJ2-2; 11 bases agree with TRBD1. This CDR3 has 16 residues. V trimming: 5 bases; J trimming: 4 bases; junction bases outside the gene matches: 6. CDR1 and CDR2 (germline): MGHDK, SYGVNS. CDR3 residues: CASSQPGTGGTGELFF. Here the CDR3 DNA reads TGTGCCAGCAGTCAGCCCGGGACAGGGGGCACCGGGGAGCTGTTTTTT.

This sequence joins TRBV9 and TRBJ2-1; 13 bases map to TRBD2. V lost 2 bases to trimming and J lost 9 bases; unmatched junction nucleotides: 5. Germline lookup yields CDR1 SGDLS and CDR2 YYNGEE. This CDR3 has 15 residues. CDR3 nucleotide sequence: TGTGCCAGCAGCGTCGGACTAGCGGGAGTAGGTGAGCAGTTCTTC. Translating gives CASSVGLAGVGEQFF.

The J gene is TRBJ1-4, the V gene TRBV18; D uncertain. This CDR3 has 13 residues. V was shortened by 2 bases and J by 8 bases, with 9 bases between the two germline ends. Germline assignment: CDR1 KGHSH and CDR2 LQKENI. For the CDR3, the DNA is TGTGCCAGCTCACCAGGGTTCGGCGAAAAACTGTTTTTT. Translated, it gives CASSPGFGEKLFF.